One and the same sample provided the 22 T cell receptor beta chains below, sequenced in a study of PD-L1 blockade in urothelial cancer. Profiling relied on immunoSEQ multiplex PCR, and the TCRdb table lists in-frame clones only, not all of them. Altogether tens of thousands of clones are present, around 84% being singletons, with the ten largest covering about 4.7%. The input for sequencing was PBMCs, taken around atezolizumab (anti-PD-L1) treatment. Receptors originate from a man between 65 and 85 years old with urothelial cancer.

This clone was found once. This chain joins TRBV7-4 and TRBJ1-6, with D possibly being TRBD1 (6 bases). This CDR3 is 13 amino acids long. Germline V CDR1 and CDR2: SGHVT, SQSDAQ. Trimming stripped 8 bases from V and 8 bases from J, with 13 bases between. Here the CDR3 reads CASDRTADSPLHF. The DNA of the CDR3 is TGTGCCAGCGATCGGACAGCCGATTCACCCCTCCACTTT.

This clone showed up just a few times. The chain recombines TRBV11-2 with TRBJ1-2, with a possible D match to TRBD1 (6 bases). The CDR3 loop spans 13 amino acids. Germline-derived CDR1 and CDR2 are SGHAT and FQNNGV. The V end lost 0 bases, the J end lost 5 bases, and 7 bases lay between the germline ends. The CDR3 DNA reads TGTGCCAGCAGCTTAGACAGGGGATATGGCTACACCTTC. Protein: CASSLDRGYGYTF. Full variable domain (missing parts from reference TRBV11-2 and TRBJ1-2): EAGVAQSPRYKIIEKRQSVAFWCNPISGHATLYWYQQILGQGPKLLIQFQNNGVVDDSQLPKDRFSAERLKGVDSTLKIQPAKLEDSAVYLCASSLDRGYGYTFGSGTRLTVV.

This chain uses TRBV5-6 with TRBJ2-7, with D perhaps matching TRBD2 (5 bases). The CDR3 is 14 residues long. The germline gives CDR1 SGHDT, CDR2 YYEEEE. Trimming took off 6 bases at V and 5 bases at J, with 18 bases between the two ends. In DNA form, the CDR3 reads TGTGCCAGCACCCCTAGAGGGAGCTCGCACGAGCAGTACTTC. This codes for CASTPRGSSHEQYF.

The rearrangement joins TRBV18 to TRBJ2-1, with 7 bases lining up with TRBD1. The ends lost 5 bases at V and 4 bases at J; junction bases unmatched: 5. CDR1 is KGHSH, CDR2 LQKENI, per germline. There are 14 residues in the CDR3. Here the CDR3 reads CASSSQTGYNEQFF. The DNA for the CDR3 is TGTGCCAGCTCATCCCAGACAGGGTACAATGAGCAGTTCTTC.

A single count supports this clone. The V gene is TRBV10-3, the J gene TRBJ2-1; 9 positions agree with TRBD2. This CDR3 has 15 residues. The V and J ends lost 0 bases and 8 bases, in that order; junction bases with no gene match: 5. Germline CDR1 is ENHRY and CDR2 is SYGVKD. CDR3 nucleotides: TGTGCCATCAGTGAGTCCCCTAGCGGGAACCATGAGCAGTTCTTC. Its translation: CAISESPSGNHEQFF.

V usage is TRBV5-1 and J usage is TRBJ1-4; maybe TRBD1 (6 bases). With 4 bases removed from V and 0 bases from J, the gap between germline ends came to 16 bases. In germline, CDR1 is SGHRS, CDR2 YFSETQ. The CDR3 has 17 amino acids. CDR3 bases: TGCGCCAGCAGCCAAAGGGGGACCGACGCAACTAATGAAAAACTGTTTTTT. It translates to CASSQRGTDATNEKLFF.

This chain connects TRBV5-1 to TRBJ1-1; 9 bases map to TRBD1. With 4 bases clipped from V and 0 bases from J, the junction kept 7 bases outside the gene matches. Per germline, CDR1 SGHRS and CDR2 YFSETQ. The CDR3 extends over 16 amino acids. The CDR3 reads CASSSLGQGLNTEAFF. Written as DNA, the CDR3 is TGCGCCAGCAGCAGCCTGGGACAGGGACTGAACACTGAAGCTTTCTTT. The whole variable domain, filled in from reference TRBV5-1 and TRBJ1-1, reads KAGVTQTPRYLIKTRGQQVTLSCSPISGHRSVSWYQQTPGQGLQFLFEYFSETQRNKGNFPGRFSGRQFSNSRSEMNVSTLELGDSALYLCASSSLGQGLNTEAFFGQGTRLTVV.

This sequence joins TRBV27 and TRBJ2-3; D is uncertain. Germline CDR1 reads MNHEY; CDR2 reads SMNVEV (reference sequence). The CDR3 totals 13 residues. Trimming cost V 5 bases and J 4 bases, with 10 bases left between them. The CDR3 loop is CASSIVGADTQYF. The CDR3 DNA follows: TGTGCCAGCAGTATAGTAGGAGCAGATACGCAGTATTTT.

The chain couples TRBV29-1 to TRBJ2-1, with 8 bases matching TRBD2. Unmatched junction bases numbered 5, after V lost 3 bases and J lost 4 bases. The CDR3 loop spans 14 amino acids. The germline V gene has CDR1 SQVTM and CDR2 ANQGSEA. CDR3 nucleotide sequence: TGCAGCGTTGACCCCGGGAGGGCTTACAATGAGCAGTTCTTC. It encodes CSVDPGRAYNEQFF.

The chain has TRBV5-1 and TRBJ1-2, with 8 bases aligning to TRBD1. The V segment lost 4 bases and the J segment 2 bases; nucleotides outside the gene matches: 16. Germline CDR1 and CDR2: SGHRS and YFSETQ. This CDR3 comprises 18 residues. The CDR3 DNA is TGCGCCAGCAGCCAAAACGCCCCAGGGGGCGACGTCAACTATGGCTACACCTTC. This sequence encodes CASSQNAPGGDVNYGYTF.

The chain is built from TRBV5-5 and TRBJ2-4; weak D call: TRBD1 (5 bases). The V end lost 2 bases, the J end lost 0 bases, and 18 bases lay between the germline ends. Germline V CDR1 and CDR2: SGHKS, YYEKEE (reference sequence). The CDR3 runs 18 residues. CDR3 DNA: TGTGCCAGCAGCTTTGTGGGGCAAGGAGCCGGAGCCAAAAACATTCAGTACTTC. Its protein is CASSFVGQGAGAKNIQYF.

This clone appeared a few times. The rearrangement joins TRBV4-2 to TRBJ1-5; tentatively, D is TRBD1 (6 bases). CDR1 LGHNA and CDR2 YNFKEQ come from the germline V gene. The CDR3 is 13 residues long. Trimming left V 0 bases short and J 7 bases short, with 7 bases between. CDR3 nucleotides: TGTGCCAGCAGCCAAGATCAGGGGCAGCCCCAGCATTTT. Protein sequence: CASSQDQGQPQHF.

The CDR3 reads CASTLGGTVNTGELFF. CDR3 sequence (DNA): TGTGCCAGTACCCTAGGGGGGACAGTGAACACCGGGGAGCTGTTTTTT. V and J are TRBV19 and TRBJ2-2; the D gene is possibly TRBD1 (7 bases). With 7 bases removed from V and 1 base from J, the gap between germline ends came to 16 bases. Germline CDR1 and CDR2: LNHDA and SQIVND (reference sequence). The length of the CDR3 is 16 residues.

About this clone: Other nucleotide sequences from this sample produce the same CDR3. The chain links TRBV19 to TRBJ1-5; 11 bases match TRBD1. This CDR3 has 16 amino acids. The germline V gene has CDR1 LNHDA and CDR2 SQIVND (reference sequence). The ends lost 3 bases at V and 7 bases at J; junction bases unmatched: 8. The CDR3 DNA reads TGTGCCAGTAGTATCCCCGGACAGGGGGCAAGACAGCCCCAGCATTTT. The encoded protein is CASSIPGQGARQPQHF.

DNA of the CDR3: TGTGCCTGGTACCCCAGGGGGCTCAGCGGGGAGCTGTTTTTT. Its translation is CAWYPRGLSGELFF. This chain connects TRBV30 to TRBJ2-2, with 8 bases fitting TRBD1. Germline V gives CDR1 GTSNPN, CDR2 SVGIG (reference sequence). The CDR3 runs to 14 residues. V lost 5 bases and J lost 7; bases outside the gene matches: 9.

V usage is TRBV4-1 and J usage is TRBJ2-1; D not certain. In germline, CDR1 is MGHRA, CDR2 YSYEKL. V gave up 5 bases and J gave up 7 bases, with 18 bases separating them. The CDR3 has 15 amino acids. This chain's CDR3 is CASSNPAGVLNEQFF. In DNA, the CDR3 is TGCGCCAGCAGCAACCCTGCAGGTGTGTTGAATGAGCAGTTCTTC.

The chain couples TRBV2 to TRBJ2-7, with D unresolved. The CDR3 is made up of 13 amino acids. Germline V gene lookup returns CDR1 SNHLY and CDR2 FYNNEI. The V and J ends lost 5 bases and 3 bases respectively, with 11 bases between them. The CDR3 nucleotides are TGTGCCAGCAGTTCCGGGTCCCGCTACGAGCAGTACTTC. Its translation: CASSSGSRYEQYF. The complete variable domain, with remaining parts taken from reference TRBV2 and TRBJ2-7, reads EPEVTQTPSHQVTQMGQEVILRCVPISNHLYFYWYRQILGQKVEFLVSFYNNEISEKSEIFDDQFSVERPDGSNFTLKIRSTKLEDSAMYFCASSSGSRYEQYFGPGTRLTVT.

CDR3 residues: CASSPRDRWVGEQYF. As DNA, the CDR3 is TGTGCCAGCAGCCCGAGGGACAGGTGGGTTGGCGAGCAGTACTTC. This chain connects TRBV28 to TRBJ2-7; 8 nucleotides align to TRBD1. J lost 6 bases, V lost 6 bases, and 13 bases had no gene match. Germline CDR1 reads MDHEN; CDR2 reads SYDVKM. The CDR3 loop spans 15 amino acids.

The chain has TRBV2 and TRBJ1-1; TRBD1 matches 7 bases. Trimming cost V 8 bases and J 1 base; bases outside gene matches: 16. This CDR3 has 17 amino acids. Germline V lookup: CDR1 SNHLY, CDR2 FYNNEI. The CDR3 region is CASRLGTAAPQNTEAFF. The CDR3 DNA is TGTGCCAGCCGACTAGGGACAGCTGCCCCTCAGAACACTGAAGCTTTCTTT.

The J gene is TRBJ2-4, the V gene TRBV4-2, with 7 bases fitting TRBD1. V lost 4 bases and J lost 1; bases outside the gene matches: 7. The CDR3 contains 16 residues. The germline V gene has CDR1 LGHNA and CDR2 YNFKEQ. Written as DNA, the CDR3 is TGTGCCAGCAGCCCTGAGGGGGCGGGTGCCAAAAACATTCAGTACTTC. Protein product: CASSPEGAGAKNIQYF.

The gene calls are TRBV7-9 and TRBJ2-5, with D possibly TRBD2 on 7 matching bases. From germline, CDR1 is SEHNR and CDR2 FQNEAQ (reference sequence). The CDR3 sequence is 14 residues long. V was clipped by 5 bases and J by 9 bases, with 19 bases between them. DNA of the CDR3: TGTGCCAGCAGCACAGGGACTATAGAGTTGGCCCAGTACTTC. This translates into CASSTGTIELAQYF. Variable domain in full (rest from reference TRBV7-9 and TRBJ2-5): DTGVSQNPRHKITKRGQNVTFRCDPISEHNRLYWYRQTLGQGPEFLTYFQNEAQLEKSRLLSDRFSAERPKGSFSTLEIQRTEQGDSAMYLCASSTGTIELAQYFGPGTRLLVL.

The rearrangement uses TRBV28 and TRBJ1-5, with 8 bases that match TRBD1. CDR3 length equals 14 residues. Losses at the gene ends were 8 bases for V and 6 bases for J; bases not matched to a gene: 9. Per the germline V gene, CDR1 is MDHEN and CDR2 is SYDVKM. The CDR3 DNA is TGTGCCAGCCTCAGGGGGCAGGAAAGTCAGCCCCAGCATTTT. It encodes CASLRGQESQPQHF.